The 7 T cell receptor beta chains listed next were all sequenced from one sample in a study of shared clonotypes between healthy human individuals. Sequencing was performed with immunoSEQ multiplex PCR; in TCRdb, only in-frame clones are kept and a portion is missing. Of over 2 million clones in the sample, about nine tenths are singletons; the top ten hold approximately 0.4%. The sample comprised naive CD4+ T cells from PBMCs. The subset denotes: CD45RA+ positively selected. The receptors were sampled from a man aged 18 to 30 in good health. Some clones in this sample may be carry-over from other donors' samples.

The chain links TRBV4-3 to TRBJ1-5, with 8 bases aligning to TRBD1. Germline V CDR1 and CDR2: LGHNA, YSLEER. The V segment lost 1 base and the J segment 4 bases; nucleotides outside the gene matches: 3. The CDR3 covers 15 residues. CDR3 loop: CASSQGTGRNQPQHF. The CDR3 DNA reads as TGCGCCAGCAGCCAAGGGACAGGGAGGAATCAGCCCCAGCATTTT.

The V call is TRBV30, the J call TRBJ1-6; maybe TRBD1 (5 bases). The CDR3 contains 13 residues. Trimming took 5 bases from V and 10 from J, leaving 15 bases between them. Germline CDR1 and CDR2: GTSNPN and SVGIG (reference sequence). The CDR3 bases are TGTGCCTGGGCCCCCCAGGGAGAATCACCCCTCCACTTT. As protein: CAWAPQGESPLHF.

This clone appeared a single time. This chain links TRBV19 with TRBJ1-5, with a possible D match to TRBD1 (5 bases). Germline V gives CDR1 LNHDA, CDR2 SQIVND (reference sequence). The CDR3 loop spans 15 amino acids. Trimming left V 7 bases short and J 2 bases short, with 15 bases between. CDR3 DNA: TGTGCCAGTATGCGGAGAGGGGTCGGCAATCAGCCCCAGCATTTT. Translation gives CASMRRGVGNQPQHF.

This clone was observed once. The V and J genes are TRBV2 and TRBJ2-7; D remains ambiguous. The germline V and J ends were trimmed by 5 bases and 7 bases, with 6 bases remaining between them. Germline V CDR1 and CDR2: SNHLY, FYNNEI. The CDR3 contains 10 residues. The CDR3 sequence: CASSTWEQYF. The CDR3, as DNA: TGTGCCAGCAGTACGTGGGAGCAGTACTTC.

This chain links TRBV19 with TRBJ1-5; D uncertain. CDR3 length: 17 amino acids. V shed 6 bases and J shed 1 base, with 19 bases lying between them. Germline V gene data show CDR1 as LNHDA and CDR2 as SQIVND (reference sequence). CDR3 protein: CASSGRSVLGSNQPQHF. In DNA, the CDR3 is TGTGCCAGTAGCGGAAGATCTGTTCTGGGAAGCAATCAGCCCCAGCATTTT. The whole variable domain, remainder taken from reference TRBV19 and TRBJ1-5, is DGGITQSPKYLFRKEGQNVTLSCEQNLNHDAMYWYRQDPGQGLRLIYYSQIVNDFQKGDIAEGYSVSREKKESFPLTVTSAQKNPTAFYLCASSGRSVLGSNQPQHFGDGTRLSIL.

V is TRBV4-2 and J is TRBJ2-3; no definite D call. CDR1 and CDR2 (germline): LGHNA, YNFKEQ. The CDR3 sequence is 15 residues long. Deletions cut 1 base from V and 2 bases from J, with 10 bases between. CDR3 in amino acids: CASSQGARTTDTQYF. In DNA form, the CDR3 reads TGTGCCAGCAGCCAAGGGGCCCGCACCACAGATACGCAGTATTTT.

This chain connects TRBV5-1 to TRBJ2-7, with D perhaps TRBD1 (5 bases). V was pared by 1 base and J by 4 bases, with 12 bases between. Germline assignment: CDR1 SGHRS and CDR2 YFSETQ. This CDR3 is built from 14 residues. The DNA for the CDR3 is TGCGCCAGCAGCTTGAGCTTGTCAGGGTACGAGCAGTACTTC. Its translation is CASSLSLSGYEQYF.